One and the same sample provided the 4 T cell receptor beta chains below, sequenced in a study of T cells after yellow fever vaccination. Using its own MiXCR run on the 5' RACE reads, TCRdb lists one record per CDR3 protein. Of around 590,000 distinct CDR3 sequences listed, about 12% are singletons. This material consisted of PBMCs, taken on the day of the yellow fever booster vaccination. These receptors originate from a man aged 30 to 39 who received the YFV17D yellow fever vaccine.

This clonotype has only a few counts. The J gene is TRBJ2-2, the V gene TRBV2; D gene unclear. The CDR3 is 19 amino acids. Germline V gene lookup returns CDR1 SNHLY and CDR2 FYNNEI. Trimming left V 6 bases short and J 4 bases short, with 27 bases between. This CDR3 is CASSVEARADRSITGELFF. The CDR3 nucleotides are TGTGCCAGCAGCGTCGAGGCTCGGGCGGATCGAAGTATCACCGGGGAGCTGTTTTTT.

CDR3 in DNA: TGCAGCGTTGCGGGGACAGCGGGTTTCTCCTACGAGCAGTACTTC. It codes for CSVAGTAGFSYEQYF. J is TRBJ2-7 and V is TRBV29-1; the D gene is possibly TRBD1 (7 bases). V was clipped by 4 bases and J by 0 bases, with 16 bases between them. Per germline, CDR1 SQVTM and CDR2 ANQGSEA. The CDR3 is made up of 15 amino acids.

A few counts support this clonotype. The chain's CDR3 is CASSLEDRGSYNEQFF. CDR3 bases: TGCGCCAGCAGCTTGGAGGACAGGGGGTCCTACAATGAGCAGTTCTTC. V and J are TRBV5-1 and TRBJ2-1, with 10 bases aligning to TRBD1. Germline loops: CDR1 SGHRS, CDR2 YFSETQ. The CDR3 consists of 16 residues. V gave up 0 bases and J gave up 1 base; unmatched junction bases: 1.

The chain uses TRBV7-2 and TRBJ2-1; 7 bases are a match to TRBD1. Germline V gene lookup returns CDR1 SGHTA and CDR2 FQGNSA. This CDR3 is 16 amino acids long. V dropped 6 bases and J dropped 0; count of bases not matched to a gene: 8. The CDR3 loop is CASSPDRVRSYNEQFF. The CDR3 DNA is TGTGCCAGCAGTCCCGACAGGGTACGCTCCTACAATGAGCAGTTCTTC.